What follows is one TCR beta chain and its context. The CDR3 is made up of 18 amino acids. Germline loops: CDR1 MNHEY, CDR2 SMNVEV (reference sequence). The V segment lost 8 bases and the J segment 6 bases; nucleotides outside the gene matches: 17. Here immunoSEQ multiplex PCR was the method, and the copy in TCRdb shows in-frame clones only, minus some. The sample consists of fewer than 95,000 clones, over 90% of them appearing once. This entry belongs to a study of technical replicates of blood from several donors. This chain uses TRBV27 with TRBJ2-3; 13 bases align to TRBD2. The origin of this receptor is a human donor in good health. The sequenced sample was T cells isolated from PBMCs. CDR3 in amino acids: CASSGLAGLMRILDTQYF. The DNA of the CDR3 is TGTGCCAGCTCGGGACTAGCGGGGCTGATGAGGATTTTGGATACGCAGTATTTT.